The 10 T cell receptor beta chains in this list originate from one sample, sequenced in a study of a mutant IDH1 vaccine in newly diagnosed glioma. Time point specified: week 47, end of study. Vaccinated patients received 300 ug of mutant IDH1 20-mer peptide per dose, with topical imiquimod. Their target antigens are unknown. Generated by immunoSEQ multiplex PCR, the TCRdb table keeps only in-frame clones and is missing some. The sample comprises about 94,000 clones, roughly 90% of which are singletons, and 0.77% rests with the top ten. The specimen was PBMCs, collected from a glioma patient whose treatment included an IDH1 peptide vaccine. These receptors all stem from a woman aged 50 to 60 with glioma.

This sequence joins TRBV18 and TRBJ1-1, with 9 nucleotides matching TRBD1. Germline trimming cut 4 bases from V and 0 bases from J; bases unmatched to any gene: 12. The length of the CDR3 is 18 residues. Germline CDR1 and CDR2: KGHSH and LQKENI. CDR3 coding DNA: TGTGCCAGCTCACTCCGGGACAGGGTTACCAGTATGAACACTGAAGCTTTCTTT. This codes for CASSLRDRVTSMNTEAFF.

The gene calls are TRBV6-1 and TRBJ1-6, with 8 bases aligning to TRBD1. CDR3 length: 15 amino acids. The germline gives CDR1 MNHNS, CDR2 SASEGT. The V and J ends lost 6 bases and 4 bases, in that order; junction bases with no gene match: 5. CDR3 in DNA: TGTGCCAGCAGGGCAGGGGGCCGGTATAATTCACCCCTCCACTTT. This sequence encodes CASRAGGRYNSPLHF.

The CDR3, as DNA: TGCGCCAGCAGCGGCGGGACAGCCACAACTAATGAAAAACTGTTTTTT. This codes for CASSGGTATTNEKLFF. The V call is TRBV5-1, the J call TRBJ1-4, with 7 bases lining up with TRBD1. This CDR3 has 16 amino acids. In germline, CDR1 is SGHRS, CDR2 YFSETQ. V was pared by 4 bases and J by 0 bases, with 6 bases of the junction left unmatched.

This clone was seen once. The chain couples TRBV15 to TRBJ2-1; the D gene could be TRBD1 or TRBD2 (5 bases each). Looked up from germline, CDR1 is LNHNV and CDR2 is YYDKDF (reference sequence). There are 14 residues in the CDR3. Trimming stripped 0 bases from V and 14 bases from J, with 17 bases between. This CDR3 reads CATSRDFVGTVEFF. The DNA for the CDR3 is TGTGCCACCAGCAGAGATTTTGTAGGGACCGTCGAGTTCTTC.

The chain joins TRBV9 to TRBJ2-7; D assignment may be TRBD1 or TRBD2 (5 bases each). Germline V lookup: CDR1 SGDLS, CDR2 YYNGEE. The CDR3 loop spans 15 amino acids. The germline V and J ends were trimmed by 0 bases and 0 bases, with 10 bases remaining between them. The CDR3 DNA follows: TGTGCCAGCAGCGTAGCCACCGGGGCCTCCTACGAGCAGTACTTC. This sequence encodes CASSVATGASYEQYF.

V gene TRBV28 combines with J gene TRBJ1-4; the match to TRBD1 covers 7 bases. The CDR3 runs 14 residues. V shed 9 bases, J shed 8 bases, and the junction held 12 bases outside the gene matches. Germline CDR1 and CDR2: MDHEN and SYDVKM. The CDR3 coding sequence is TGTGCCAGTATGACAGGGACCGCCCGAGAAAAACTGTTTTTT. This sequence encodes CASMTGTAREKLFF. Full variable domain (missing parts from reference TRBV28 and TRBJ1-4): DVKVTQSSRYLVKRTGEKVFLECVQDMDHENMFWYRQDPGLGLRLIYFSYDVKMKEKGDIPEGYSVSREKKERFSLILESASTNQTSMYLCASMTGTAREKLFFGSGTQLSVL.

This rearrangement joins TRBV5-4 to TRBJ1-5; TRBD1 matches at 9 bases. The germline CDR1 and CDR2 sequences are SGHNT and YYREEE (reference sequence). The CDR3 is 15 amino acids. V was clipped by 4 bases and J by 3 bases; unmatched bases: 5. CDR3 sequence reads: CASSPGTGPNQPQHF. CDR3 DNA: TGTGCCAGCAGCCCCGGGACAGGGCCCAATCAGCCCCAGCATTTT.

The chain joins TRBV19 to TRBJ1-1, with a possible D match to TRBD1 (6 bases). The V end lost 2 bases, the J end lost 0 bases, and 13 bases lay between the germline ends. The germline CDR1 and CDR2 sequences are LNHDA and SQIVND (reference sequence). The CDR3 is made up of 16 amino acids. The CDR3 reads CASSIRTEYLNTEAFF. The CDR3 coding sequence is TGTGCCAGTAGTATAAGGACAGAGTACCTGAACACTGAAGCTTTCTTT. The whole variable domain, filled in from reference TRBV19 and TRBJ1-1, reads DGGITQSPKYLFRKEGQNVTLSCEQNLNHDAMYWYRQDPGQGLRLIYYSQIVNDFQKGDIAEGYSVSREKKESFPLTVTSAQKNPTAFYLCASSIRTEYLNTEAFFGQGTRLTVV.

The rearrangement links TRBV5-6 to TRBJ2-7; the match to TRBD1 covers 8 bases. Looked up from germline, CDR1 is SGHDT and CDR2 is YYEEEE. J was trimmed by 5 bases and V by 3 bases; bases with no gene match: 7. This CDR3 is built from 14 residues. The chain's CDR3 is CASSSPQGANEQYF. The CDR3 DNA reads TGTGCCAGCAGCTCTCCGCAGGGGGCTAACGAGCAGTACTTC.

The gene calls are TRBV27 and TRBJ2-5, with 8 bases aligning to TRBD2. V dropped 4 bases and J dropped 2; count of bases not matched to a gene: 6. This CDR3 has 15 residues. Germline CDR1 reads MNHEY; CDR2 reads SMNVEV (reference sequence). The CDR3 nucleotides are TGTGCCAGCAGTTCCCCCACGGGGGGGCAAGAGACCCAGTACTTC. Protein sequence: CASSSPTGGQETQYF.